These 10 T cell receptor beta chains were sequenced from one sample in a study of T cell clonotyping in hematopoietic cell transplantation. Time point indicated: recipient sample about 28 days before transplant, after cytoreduction. This table comes from immunoSEQ multiplex PCR, and its TCRdb copy is limited to in-frame clones, with some not included. The table has about 41,000 clones, roughly 80% seen once. This specimen was peripheral blood mononuclear cells, taken before stem cell transplant. The receptors originated from a man aged 55 to 70 with myelodysplastic syndrome. Some clones in this sample may be carry-over from other donors' samples.

The chain couples TRBV19 to TRBJ2-1; 8 bases agree with TRBD2. The V segment lost 1 base and the J segment 0 bases; nucleotides outside the gene matches: 8. Germline lookup yields CDR1 LNHDA and CDR2 SQIVND (reference sequence). CDR3 size: 18 residues. CDR3 amino acids: CASSIARGGQSSYNEQFF. In DNA, the CDR3 is TGTGCCAGTAGTATAGCCCGCGGGGGGCAAAGCTCCTACAATGAGCAGTTCTTC. Full variable domain (missing parts from reference TRBV19 and TRBJ2-1): DGGITQSPKYLFRKEGQNVTLSCEQNLNHDAMYWYRQDPGQGLRLIYYSQIVNDFQKGDIAEGYSVSREKKESFPLTVTSAQKNPTAFYLCASSIARGGQSSYNEQFFGPGTRLTVL.

This clone was counted a few times. The chain couples TRBV5-4 to TRBJ1-2, with a tentative D call TRBD1 (6 bases). The CDR3 covers 15 residues. Germline CDR1 reads SGHNT; CDR2 reads YYREEE (reference sequence). Trimming left V 7 bases short and J 4 bases short, with 20 bases between. Here the CDR3 reads CASFRQAKSSYGYTF. The CDR3 bases are TGTGCCAGCTTTCGACAGGCCAAATCTTCCTATGGCTACACCTTC.

The gene calls are TRBV7-2 and TRBJ2-2; TRBD2 is a possible D gene (6 bases). V shed 2 bases and J shed 8 bases, with 12 bases lying between them. The CDR3 has 14 amino acids. CDR1 is SGHTA and CDR2 is FQGNSA in the germline V gene. The DNA of the CDR3 is TGTGCCAGCAGCTTACTCGGGGGAGCGGGGGAGCTGTTTTTT. Translating it yields CASSLLGGAGELFF.

The V gene is TRBV25-1, the J gene TRBJ1-1; D remains unclear. V was pared by 6 bases and J by 0 bases, with 20 bases between. Germline-derived CDR1 and CDR2 are MGHDK and SYGVNS. The CDR3 is 17 amino acids. CDR3 coding DNA: TGTGCCAGCAGGCCGACGAGAGAAGGAGTCTTGAACACTGAAGCTTTCTTT. Amino acids: CASRPTREGVLNTEAFF.

The chain combines TRBV30 with TRBJ2-3; D might be TRBD2 (6 bases). Germline V gives CDR1 GTSNPN, CDR2 SVGIG (reference sequence). Trimming removed 6 bases from V and 6 bases from J, with 19 bases in between. This CDR3 spans 14 amino acids. CDR3 loop: CACGVGEVRDTQYF. CDR3 coding DNA: TGTGCCTGTGGGGTGGGGGAGGTGAGGGATACGCAGTATTTT.

The chain is built from TRBV5-4 and TRBJ2-7; D is ambiguous. Germline V lookup: CDR1 SGHNT, CDR2 YYREEE (reference sequence). V lost 1 base and J lost 7, with 15 bases in between. The CDR3 covers 14 residues. The CDR3 spells CASSLQEYLREQYF. DNA for the CDR3: TGTGCCAGCAGCTTGCAGGAATACCTCAGAGAGCAGTACTTC.

The chain is built from TRBV7-2 and TRBJ2-7, with 8 bases lining up with TRBD2. CDR3 length: 15 amino acids. The germline CDR1 and CDR2 sequences are SGHTA and FQGNSA. The ends lost 2 bases at V and 5 bases at J; junction bases unmatched: 8. The CDR3 bases are TGTGCCAGCAGCTTATTTCGGGGGGGGCCCGACGAGCAGTACTTC. It codes for CASSLFRGGPDEQYF.

In its sample, this clone was seen once. The V gene is TRBV9, the J gene TRBJ1-1; perhaps TRBD1 as D (5 bases). Germline V gene data show CDR1 as SGDLS and CDR2 as YYNGEE. The CDR3 contains 15 residues. V shed 1 base and J shed 5 bases, with 15 bases lying between them. The CDR3 nucleotides are TGTGCCAGCAGCGTACTACCGGGATGGGGGACTGAAGCTTTCTTT. Translation: CASSVLPGWGTEAFF.

This clone was seen a handful of times. The gene calls are TRBV6-6 and TRBJ2-7; no clear D. Germline CDR1 and CDR2: MNHNY and SVGAGI (reference sequence). Trimming left V 8 bases short and J 5 bases short, with 10 bases between. The CDR3 runs to 11 residues. CDR3 amino acids: CASRLADEQYF. CDR3 DNA sequence: TGTGCCAGCCGACTTGCAGACGAGCAGTACTTC.

The rearrangement links TRBV30 to TRBJ1-1, with TRBD1 matching over 11 bases. With 3 bases clipped from V and 5 bases from J, the junction kept 5 bases outside the gene matches. The CDR3 length is 14 residues. The V gene's germline CDR1 is GTSNPN and CDR2 SVGIG (reference sequence). As DNA, the CDR3 is TGTGCCTGGAGAAGGGACAGGGGGTATACTGAAGCTTTCTTT. Protein: CAWRRDRGYTEAFF.